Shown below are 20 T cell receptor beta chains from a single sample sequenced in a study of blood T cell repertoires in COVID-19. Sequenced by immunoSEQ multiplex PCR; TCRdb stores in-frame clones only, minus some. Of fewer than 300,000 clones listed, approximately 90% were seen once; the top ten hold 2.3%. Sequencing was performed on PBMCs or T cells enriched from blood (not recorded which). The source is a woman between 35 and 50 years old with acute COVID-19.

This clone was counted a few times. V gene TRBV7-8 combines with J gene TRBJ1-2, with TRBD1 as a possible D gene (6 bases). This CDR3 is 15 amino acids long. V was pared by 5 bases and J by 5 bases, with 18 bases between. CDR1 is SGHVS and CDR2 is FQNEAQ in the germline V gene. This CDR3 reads CASSQSVAGEYGYTF. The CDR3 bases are TGTGCCAGCAGCCAATCTGTTGCAGGGGAGTATGGCTACACCTTC.

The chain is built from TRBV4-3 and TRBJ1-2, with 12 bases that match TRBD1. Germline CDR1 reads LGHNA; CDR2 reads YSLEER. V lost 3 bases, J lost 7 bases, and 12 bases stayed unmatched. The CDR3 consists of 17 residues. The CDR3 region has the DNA TGCGCCAGCAGCCATTCGGGACAGGGGGCGCGGGTCTCTGGCTACACCTTC. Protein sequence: CASSHSGQGARVSGYTF.

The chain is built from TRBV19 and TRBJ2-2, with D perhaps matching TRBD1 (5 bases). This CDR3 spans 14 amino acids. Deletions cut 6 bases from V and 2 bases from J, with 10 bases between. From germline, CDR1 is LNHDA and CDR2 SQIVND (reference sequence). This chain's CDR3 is CASRPQGNTGELFF. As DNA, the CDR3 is TGTGCCAGTAGACCTCAGGGAAACACCGGGGAGCTGTTTTTT.

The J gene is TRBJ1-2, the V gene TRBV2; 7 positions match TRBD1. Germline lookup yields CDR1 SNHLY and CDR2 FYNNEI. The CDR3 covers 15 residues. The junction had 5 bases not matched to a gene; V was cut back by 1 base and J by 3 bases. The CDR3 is CASSEGGGGDYGYTF. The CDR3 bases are TGTGCCAGCAGTGAAGGAGGGGGCGGTGACTATGGCTACACCTTC.

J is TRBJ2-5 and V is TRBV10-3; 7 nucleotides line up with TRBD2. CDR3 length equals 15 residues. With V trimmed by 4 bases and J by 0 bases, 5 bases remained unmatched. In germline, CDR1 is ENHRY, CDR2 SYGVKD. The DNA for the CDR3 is TGTGCCATCAGTGCCCTCCGGGGGGACCAAGAGACCCAGTACTTC. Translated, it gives CAISALRGDQETQYF.

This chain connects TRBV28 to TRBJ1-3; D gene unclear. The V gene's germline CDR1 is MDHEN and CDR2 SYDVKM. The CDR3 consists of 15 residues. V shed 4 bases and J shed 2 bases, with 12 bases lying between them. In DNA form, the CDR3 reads TGTGCCAGCAGTTCCCGGGTCTCGCCTGGAAACACCATATATTTT. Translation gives CASSSRVSPGNTIYF.

CDR3 nucleotides: TGTGCCAGCAGTTACGTTCAGGGGCACACCTTC. It specifies CASSYVQGHTF. This chain links TRBV6-6 with TRBJ1-2; tentatively, D is TRBD1 (6 bases). This CDR3 comprises 11 residues. The germline V gene encodes CDR1 MNHNY and CDR2 SVGAGI (reference sequence). Trimming removed 2 bases from V and 12 bases from J, with 10 bases in between.

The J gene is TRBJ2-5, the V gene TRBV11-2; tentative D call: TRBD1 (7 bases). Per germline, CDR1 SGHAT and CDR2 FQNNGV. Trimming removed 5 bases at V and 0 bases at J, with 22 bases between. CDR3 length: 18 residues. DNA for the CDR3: TGTGCCAGCAGCCCACTGGAGGGGGCAGCCAAGTACCAAGAGACCCAGTACTTC. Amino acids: CASSPLEGAAKYQETQYF.

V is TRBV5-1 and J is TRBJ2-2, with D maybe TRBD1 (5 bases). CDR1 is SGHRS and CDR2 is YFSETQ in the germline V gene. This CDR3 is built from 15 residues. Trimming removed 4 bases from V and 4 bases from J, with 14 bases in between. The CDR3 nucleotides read TGCGCCAGCAGCCGACCCCAGGGTGGCACCGGGGAGCTGTTTTTT. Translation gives CASSRPQGGTGELFF.

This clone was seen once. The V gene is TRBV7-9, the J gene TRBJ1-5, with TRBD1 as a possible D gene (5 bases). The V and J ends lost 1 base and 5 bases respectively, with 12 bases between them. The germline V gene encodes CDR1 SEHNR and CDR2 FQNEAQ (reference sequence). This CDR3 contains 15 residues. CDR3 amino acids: CASSLGPGRDQPQHF. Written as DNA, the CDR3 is TGTGCCAGCAGCTTAGGCCCAGGGAGGGATCAGCCCCAGCATTTT.

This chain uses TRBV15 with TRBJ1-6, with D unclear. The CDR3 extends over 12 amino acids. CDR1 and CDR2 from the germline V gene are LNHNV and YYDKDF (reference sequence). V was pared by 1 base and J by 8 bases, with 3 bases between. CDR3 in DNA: TGTGCCACCAGCAGAGGCGATTCACCCCTCCACTTT. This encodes CATSRGDSPLHF.

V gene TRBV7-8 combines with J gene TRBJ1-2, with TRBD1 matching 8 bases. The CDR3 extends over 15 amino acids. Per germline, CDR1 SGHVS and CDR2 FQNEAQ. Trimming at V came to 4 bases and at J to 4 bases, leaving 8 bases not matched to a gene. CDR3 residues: CASSSQGAAGYGYTF. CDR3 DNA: TGTGCCAGCAGCTCTCAGGGGGCGGCGGGCTATGGCTACACCTTC.

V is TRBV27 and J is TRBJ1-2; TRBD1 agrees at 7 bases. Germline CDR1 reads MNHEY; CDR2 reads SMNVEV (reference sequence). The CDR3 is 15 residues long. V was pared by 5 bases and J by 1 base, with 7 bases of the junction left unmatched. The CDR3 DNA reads TGTGCCAGCAGTCTCCCCCGACAGGGTAACTATGGCTACACCTTC. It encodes CASSLPRQGNYGYTF.

CDR3 DNA: TGTGCCAGCAGGGAAGGGACAGGGGCTAACTATGGCTACACCTTC. It translates to CASREGTGANYGYTF. This chain joins TRBV3-1 (or the pseudogene TRBV3-2) and TRBJ1-2; 10 bases fit TRBD1. The J segment lost 0 bases and the V segment lost 6 bases, leaving 4 bases of the junction unmatched. The CDR3 loop spans 15 amino acids. From germline, CDR1 is LGHDT and CDR2 YNNKEL (reference sequence).

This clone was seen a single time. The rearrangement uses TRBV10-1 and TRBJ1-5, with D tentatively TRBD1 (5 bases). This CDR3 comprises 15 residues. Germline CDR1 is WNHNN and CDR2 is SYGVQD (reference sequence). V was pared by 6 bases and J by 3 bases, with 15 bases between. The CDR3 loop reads CASRTTVAFNQPQHF. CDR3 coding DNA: TGCGCCAGCAGGACGACAGTCGCCTTCAATCAGCCCCAGCATTTT.

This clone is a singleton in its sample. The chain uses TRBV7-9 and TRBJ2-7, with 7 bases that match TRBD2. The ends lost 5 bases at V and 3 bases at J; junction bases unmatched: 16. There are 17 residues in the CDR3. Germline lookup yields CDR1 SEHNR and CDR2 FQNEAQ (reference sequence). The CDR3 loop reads CASSPNSGGRRGYEQYF. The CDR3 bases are TGTGCCAGCAGCCCGAACTCTGGCGGGAGACGGGGCTACGAGCAGTACTTC.

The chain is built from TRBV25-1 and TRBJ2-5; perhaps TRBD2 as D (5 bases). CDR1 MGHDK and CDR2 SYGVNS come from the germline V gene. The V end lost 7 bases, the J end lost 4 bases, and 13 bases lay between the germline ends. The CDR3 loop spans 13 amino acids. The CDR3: CASTPKGVETQYF. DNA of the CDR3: TGTGCCAGCACCCCTAAGGGAGTAGAGACCCAGTACTTC.

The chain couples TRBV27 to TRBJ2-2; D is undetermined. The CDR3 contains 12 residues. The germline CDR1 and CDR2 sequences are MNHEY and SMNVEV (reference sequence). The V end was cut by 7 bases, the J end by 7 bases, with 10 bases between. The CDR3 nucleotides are TGTGCCAGCAAGGATCTAGGCGGGGAGCTGTTTTTT. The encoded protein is CASKDLGGELFF.

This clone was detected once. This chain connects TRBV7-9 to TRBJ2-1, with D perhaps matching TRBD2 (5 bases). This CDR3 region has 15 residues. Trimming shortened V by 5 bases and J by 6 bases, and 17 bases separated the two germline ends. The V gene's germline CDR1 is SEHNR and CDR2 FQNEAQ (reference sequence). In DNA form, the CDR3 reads TGTGCCAGCAGCGCGACCGGGGTCAGGATCAATGAGCAGTTCTTC. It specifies CASSATGVRINEQFF. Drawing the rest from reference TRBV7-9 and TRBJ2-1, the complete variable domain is DTGVSQNPRHKITKRGQNVTFRCDPISEHNRLYWYRQTLGQGPEFLTYFQNEAQLEKSRLLSDRFSAERPKGSFSTLEIQRTEQGDSAMYLCASSATGVRINEQFFGPGTRLTVL.

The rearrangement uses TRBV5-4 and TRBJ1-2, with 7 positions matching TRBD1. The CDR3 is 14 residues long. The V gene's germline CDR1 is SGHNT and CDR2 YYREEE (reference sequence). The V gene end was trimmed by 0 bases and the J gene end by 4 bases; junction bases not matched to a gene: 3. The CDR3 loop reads CASSLGGTVYGYTF. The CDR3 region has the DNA TGTGCCAGCAGCTTGGGCGGGACAGTCTATGGCTACACCTTC. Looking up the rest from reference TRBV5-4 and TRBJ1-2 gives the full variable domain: ETGVTQSPTHLIKTRGQQVTLRCSSQSGHNTVSWYQQALGQGPQFIFQYYREEENGRGNFPPRFSGLQFPNYSSELNVNALELDDSALYLCASSLGGTVYGYTFGSGTRLTVV.